One sample yielded the 7 T cell receptor beta chains listed below, sequenced in a study of blood T cell repertoires in COVID-19 (dated by TCRdb to 2020 to 2022). Receptors were amplified or captured by the immunoSEQ multiplex PCR assay. Here the immuneACCESS table is served through TCRdb, limited to in-frame sequences with V and J called. Missing clones are a known gap in these copies; in checked studies unresolved V genes cover under half, and the rest lacks a known reason. The sample contains roughly 110,000 clones, roughly four fifths of them found a single time. Clones ranked in the top ten supply roughly 6% of the sample. Sequencing was performed on peripheral blood. Receptor source: an elderly man with COVID-19, enrolled during active disease.

This clone was counted a few times. This chain joins TRBV15 and TRBJ1-1; TRBD1 agrees at 11 bases. The CDR3 runs to 15 residues. The V segment lost 2 bases and the J segment 5 bases; nucleotides outside the gene matches: 4. Germline V CDR1 and CDR2: LNHNV, YYDKDF (reference sequence). CDR3: CATSRLGTGGTEAFF. As DNA, the CDR3 is TGTGCCACCAGCAGACTTGGGACAGGGGGAACTGAAGCTTTCTTT.

DNA of the CDR3: TGTGCCAGCAGCTTAGACCAGGGACAGGGCAATGAGCAGTTCTTC. It specifies CASSLDQGQGNEQFF. The rearrangement uses TRBV11-2 and TRBJ2-1; 9 nucleotides line up with TRBD1. There are 15 residues in the CDR3. J was trimmed by 6 bases and V by 0 bases; bases with no gene match: 3. The germline CDR1 and CDR2 sequences are SGHAT and FQNNGV.

This clone occurred once. This chain links TRBV12-3 or TRBV12-4 with TRBJ1-2, with 10 positions matching TRBD1. This CDR3 spans 13 amino acids. Germline trimming cut 8 bases from V and 4 bases from J; bases unmatched to any gene: 4. The CDR3 loop reads CASGGTGAYGYTF. DNA for the CDR3: TGTGCCAGCGGGGGGACAGGGGCCTATGGCTACACCTTC.

The J gene is TRBJ2-1, the V gene TRBV28, with a weak D call TRBD2 (5 bases). There are 15 residues in the CDR3. The germline gives CDR1 MDHEN, CDR2 SYDVKM. V gave up 5 bases and J gave up 6 bases, with 17 bases separating them. The chain's CDR3 is CASSATAGLFNEQFF. The DNA for the CDR3 is TGTGCCAGCAGTGCCACGGCGGGCCTTTTCAATGAGCAGTTCTTC.

The V call is TRBV5-8, the J call TRBJ2-1; 7 bases are a match to TRBD2. The ends lost 5 bases at V and 3 bases at J; junction bases unmatched: 8. The CDR3 runs to 15 residues. In germline, CDR1 is SGHTS, CDR2 YDEGEE. The CDR3 region has the DNA TGTGCCAGCAGTGTCGCCGGGACTATCTACAATGAGCAGTTCTTC. Its translation is CASSVAGTIYNEQFF. Based on the CDR3 plus reference TRBV5-8 and TRBJ2-1, the full variable domain is EAGVTQSPTHLIKTRGQQATLRCSPISGHTSVYWYQQALGLGLQFLLWYDEGEERNRGNFPPRFSGRQFPNYSSELNVNALELEDSALYLCASSVAGTIYNEQFFGPGTRLTVL.

V is TRBV3-1 (or the pseudogene TRBV3-2) and J is TRBJ2-5; D is uncertain. This CDR3 is built from 13 residues. Germline V gene lookup returns CDR1 LGHDT and CDR2 YNNKEL (reference sequence). V was trimmed by 2 bases and J by 1 base, leaving 5 bases between them. In DNA form, the CDR3 reads TGTGCCAGCAGCCAAATCTCCCAAGAGACCCAGTACTTC. Translation gives CASSQISQETQYF.

This clone showed up just once. This chain joins TRBV6-5 and TRBJ1-1; 10 bases map to TRBD1. The CDR3 runs to 14 residues. Unmatched junction bases numbered 2, after V lost 2 bases and J lost 5 bases. Germline CDR1 MNHEY, CDR2 SVGAGI. The DNA for the CDR3 is TGTGCCAGCAGTTACAGGACAGGGGGGACTGAAGCTTTCTTT. Translating it yields CASSYRTGGTEAFF.